In this sample, the clone carrying this T cell receptor beta chain turned up many times. Its antigen remains unidentified. A universal primer site was created by template switching, with the cDNA bearing unique molecular identifiers. One entry per CDR3 protein, called by TCRdb with MiXCR from the 5' RACE reads. The data hold more than 250,000 distinct CDR3 sequences, with more than 6.5% observed a single time. CDR1 and CDR2 (germline): SGHDT, YYEEEE. Trimming shortened V by 2 bases and J by 7 bases, and 9 bases separated the two germline ends. The CDR3 has 13 amino acids. This sample stems from a study of identical twins. Findings of the study overall: Zero-insertion results could be subject to partial confounding by invariant MAIT and iNKT cells. Cord blood beta clonotypes that were abundant carried fewer insertions, and memory repertoires showed no such trend.

All donors comprised healthy Caucasians. The sample also formed part of further work on yellow fever vaccine responses in identical twins.

The gene calls are TRBV5-6 and TRBJ2-2; D may be TRBD2 (5 bases). This receptor was obtained from a woman aged 18-29 years in good health. The specimen was memory (CD45RO+) T cells sorted from blood. CDR3 protein: CASSFNEGGELFF. CDR3 nucleotides: TGTGCCAGCAGCTTTAACGAGGGCGGGGAGCTGTTTTTT.